A selection of T cell receptor beta chains follows, all from one sample in a study of blood T cell repertoires in COVID-19. Method: immunoSEQ multiplex PCR; TCRdb's copy keeps in-frame clones and lacks some. Here the sample spans hundreds of thousands of clones, about 88% being singletons. Sequencing was performed on PBMCs or T cells enriched from blood (not recorded which). These receptors all come from a young man with acute COVID-19. The CDR3 runs from the conserved cysteine through the conserved F or W. The D gene is left open where the match is weak. Size values are once, few and many counts, or a class for expanded clones, and some rows have none.

CDR3 DNA	CDR3 protein	D gene	clone size	V gene	J gene
TGTGCCAGCAAAAGGACAGGGAATTTGGATGGCTACACCTTC	CASKRTGNLDGYTF	TRBD1	few	TRBV19	TRBJ1-2
TGTGCCAGCAGCCCGGGACAAGTGAACACTGAAGCTTTCTTT	CASSPGQVNTEAFF	NA	NA	TRBV7-8	TRBJ1-1
TGTGCCAGTGCCCGGGGGGGTCCGACTCAGCCCCAGCATTTT	CASARGGPTQPQHF	NA	NA	TRBV19	TRBJ1-5
TGTGCCAGCAGCTCTGCCACCGGCGGCTATGGCTACACCTTC	CASSSATGGYGYTF	NA	once	TRBV7-6	TRBJ1-2
TGTGCCAGCAGCTCCGGACAGGAATCGGATGAGCAGTTCTTC	CASSSGQESDEQFF	TRBD1	NA	TRBV7-3	TRBJ2-1
TGTGCCAGCAGTTCCGGACTAGCGGGTGAGCAGTTCTTC	CASSSGLAGEQFF	TRBD2	NA	TRBV12-3/TRBV12-4	TRBJ2-1
TGTGCCAGTAGTATAGATACAGGGGAACCGCAGCCCCAGCATTTT	CASSIDTGEPQPQHF	TRBD1	NA	TRBV19	TRBJ1-5
TGTGCCAGCAGTCCCGGAGTGTTGGGGACCCAGTACTTC	CASSPGVLGTQYF	NA	NA	TRBV6-5	TRBJ2-5
TGTGCCAGCAGCCAAGACGCGGCGGCCAGCCGCTCTGGAAACACCATATATTTT	CASSQDAAASRSGNTIYF	NA	NA	TRBV3-1/TRBV3-2	TRBJ1-3
TGTGCCACCGGAGGACAGGGGAACACCGGGGAGCTGTTTTTT	CATGGQGNTGELFF	TRBD1	NA	TRBV24-1	TRBJ2-2
TGTGCCAGCAGCTCCCGAGACAGCTCCTATAATTCACCCCTCCACTTT	CASSSRDSSYNSPLHF	NA	many	TRBV11-1	TRBJ1-6
TGTGCCAGCAGTTTAAACAATGGCTACACCTTC	CASSLNNGYTF	NA	few	TRBV28	TRBJ1-2
TGTGCCAGCAGCCCGACAGGGGCGGGCAATTCACCCCTCCACTTT	CASSPTGAGNSPLHF	TRBD1	NA	TRBV9	TRBJ1-6
TGTGCCTGGAGCTCACTGAGCAATCAGCCCCAGCATTTT	CAWSSLSNQPQHF	NA	NA	TRBV30	TRBJ1-5
TGTGCCAGCAGTTCCCCCCGGGTGTCAGATACGCAGTATTTT	CASSSPRVSDTQYF	NA	NA	TRBV6-5	TRBJ2-3
TGCGCCAGCAGCCAAATACCCGGGGGGTCTGGAAACACCATATATTTT	CASSQIPGGSGNTIYF	NA	NA	TRBV4-1	TRBJ1-3
TGTGCCAGCAGCTTACGCGCTAGCGGGAGAGATACGCAGTATTTT	CASSLRASGRDTQYF	TRBD2	NA	TRBV7-3	TRBJ2-3
TGTGCCAGCAGCCTAGGACAGGGGCCTTACAATGAGCAGTTCTTC	CASSLGQGPYNEQFF	TRBD1	NA	TRBV5-4	TRBJ2-1
TGTGCCAGCAGTTTATGGGGAGGGCAACCGAACACTGAAGCTTTCTTT	CASSLWGGQPNTEAFF	NA	NA	TRBV28	TRBJ1-1
TGTGCCAGCAGCTCCAGCGGCACCGGGGAGCTGTTTTTT	CASSSSGTGELFF	NA	NA	TRBV6-4	TRBJ2-2
TGTGCCAGCAGCCCATCTGGGCGCGGCTACACCTTC	CASSPSGRGYTF	NA	NA	TRBV11-2	TRBJ1-2
TGTGCCAGCAGTAGATCTCAGACAGGGGGCGTCCCCAATCAGCCCCAGCATTTT	CASSRSQTGGVPNQPQHF	TRBD1	NA	TRBV6-6	TRBJ1-5
TGTGCCAGCAGTAGTCCGGGACTCGAAGCTTTCTTT	CASSSPGLEAFF	NA	once	TRBV6-5	TRBJ1-1
TGCGCCAGCAGCTCCAATTTGACAGGGAAGAAATACACTGAAGCTTTCTTT	CASSSNLTGKKYTEAFF	TRBD1	NA	TRBV5-1	TRBJ1-1
TGTGCTAGTGCCCAAGGGGGCAGGGGTTACGACGGGGAGCTGTTTTTT	CASAQGGRGYDGELFF	TRBD1	NA	TRBV12-5	TRBJ2-2
TGTGCCAGCAGGTCCCCCCTCAGGACAAGGTCTAAGACCCAGCATTTT	CASRSPLRTRSKTQHF	NA	NA	TRBV28	TRBJ1-5
TGTGCCACCAGCCTCCTAGCGGGAGGCTCGAATGAGCAGTTCTTC	CATSLLAGGSNEQFF	TRBD2	few	TRBV15	TRBJ2-1
TGTGCCAGCTCACCAATACCGACAGGGGGCGAGCAGTTCTTC	CASSPIPTGGEQFF	TRBD1	NA	TRBV18	TRBJ2-1
TGTGCCTGGAGAAAGGACAGGGGTATTTCACCCCTCCACTTT	CAWRKDRGISPLHF	TRBD1	NA	TRBV30	TRBJ1-6
TGTGCCAGCAGCTTGAACAGGGCCAAAAACATTCAGTACTTC	CASSLNRAKNIQYF	NA	NA	TRBV5-4	TRBJ2-4
TGTGCCAGCAGCTCCGGACTAGCGGGGGGACAATACCAAGAGACCCAGTACTTC	CASSSGLAGGQYQETQYF	TRBD2	once	TRBV5-4	TRBJ2-5
TGTGCCACCACCGGGACTTGGGCCTCGAGTGAAGCTTTCTTT	CATTGTWASSEAFF	NA	few	TRBV15	TRBJ1-1
TGTGCCAGCAGCTTAATCGGACACGAGCAGTTCTTC	CASSLIGHEQFF	NA	NA	TRBV7-3	TRBJ2-1
TGTGCCAGCAGCCAAGAGGACAGCCTCTCTGGGGCCAACGTCCTGACTTTC	CASSQEDSLSGANVLTF	NA	NA	TRBV3-1/TRBV3-2	TRBJ2-6
TGTGCCAGCAGCTTACGCCAGGGGCCCGATACGCAGTATTTT	CASSLRQGPDTQYF	NA	NA	TRBV5-4	TRBJ2-3
TGTGCCAGCAGTTACAGGGAAGGCAATGAGCAGTTCTTC	CASSYREGNEQFF	NA	once	TRBV12-3/TRBV12-4	TRBJ2-1
TGCGCCAGCAGCCAAGATTCTTTAAATCAGCCCCAGCATTTT	CASSQDSLNQPQHF	NA	NA	TRBV4-1	TRBJ1-5
TGTGCCAGCACCCGGGGGTCGGCCATGAGCACAGATACGCAGTATTTT	CASTRGSAMSTDTQYF	NA	NA	TRBV9	TRBJ2-3